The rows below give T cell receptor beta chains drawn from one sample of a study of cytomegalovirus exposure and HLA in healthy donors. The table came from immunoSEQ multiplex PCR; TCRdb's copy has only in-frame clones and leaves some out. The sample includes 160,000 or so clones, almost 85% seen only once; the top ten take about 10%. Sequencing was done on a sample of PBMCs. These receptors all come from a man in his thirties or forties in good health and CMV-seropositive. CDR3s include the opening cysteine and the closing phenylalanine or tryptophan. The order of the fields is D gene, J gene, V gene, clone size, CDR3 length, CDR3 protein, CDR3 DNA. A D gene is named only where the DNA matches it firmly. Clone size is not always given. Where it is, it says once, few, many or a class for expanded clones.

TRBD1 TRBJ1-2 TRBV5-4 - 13 CASSQDRGLGYTF TGTGCCAGCAGCCAGGACAGGGGGCTAGGCTACACCTTC
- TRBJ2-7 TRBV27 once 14 CASSFQGSSYEQYF TGTGCCAGCAGTTTTCAGGGGAGCTCCTACGAGCAGTACTTC
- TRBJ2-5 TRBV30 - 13 CAWSVVFQETQYF TGTGCCTGGAGTGTCGTGTTCCAAGAGACCCAGTACTTC
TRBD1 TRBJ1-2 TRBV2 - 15 CASSEGQRLPGGYTF TGTGCCAGCAGTGAGGGACAGCGGCTACCGGGCGGCTACACCTTC
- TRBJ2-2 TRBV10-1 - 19 CASSPGGLWGEGDTGELFF TGCGCCAGCAGTCCGGGGGGACTCTGGGGAGAGGGGGACACCGGGGAGCTGTTTTTT
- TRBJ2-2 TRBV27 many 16 CASSFGRRPNTGELFF TGTGCCAGCAGTTTTGGCAGGCGACCTAACACCGGGGAGCTGTTTTTT
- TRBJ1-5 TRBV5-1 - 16 CASSLGGLRGNQPQHF TGCGCCAGCAGCTTGGGCGGTCTTCGGGGCAATCAGCCCCAGCATTTT
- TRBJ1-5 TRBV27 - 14 CASSLHGSNQPQHF TGTGCCAGCAGTTTACACGGTAGCAATCAGCCCCAGCATTTT
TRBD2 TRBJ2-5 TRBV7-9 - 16 CASSLNSGRPGETQYF TGTGCCAGCAGCCTCAATAGCGGGAGGCCGGGGGAGACCCAGTACTTC
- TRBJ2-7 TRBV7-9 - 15 CASSSGFGVLNEQYF TGTGCCAGCAGCTCCGGTTTCGGGGTTCTGAACGAGCAGTACTTC
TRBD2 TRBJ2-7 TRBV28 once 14 CASSKTSGRYEQYF TGTGCCAGCAGCAAGACTAGCGGGAGGTACGAGCAGTACTTC
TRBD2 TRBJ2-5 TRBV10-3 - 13 CAISPGLGETQYF TGTGCCATCAGTCCGGGACTAGGAGAGACCCAGTACTTC
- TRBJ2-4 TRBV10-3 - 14 CAISESGQGLHMYF TGTGCCATCAGTGAGTCAGGGCAGGGGCTGCACATGTACTTC
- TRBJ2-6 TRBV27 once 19 CASSLSNPKTGYGANVLTF TGTGCCAGCAGTTTATCAAATCCGAAGACAGGTTATGGGGCCAACGTCCTGACTTTC
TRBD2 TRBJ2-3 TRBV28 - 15 CASSLLAGSTDTQYF TGTGCCAGCAGTTTACTAGCGGGTAGCACAGATACGCAGTATTTT
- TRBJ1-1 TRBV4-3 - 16 CASSQGVGLQNTEAFF TGCGCCAGCAGCCAAGGGGTGGGACTCCAGAACACTGAAGCTTTCTTT
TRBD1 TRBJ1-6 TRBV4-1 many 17 CASSQEGWDSRHSPLHF TGCGCCAGCAGCCAAGAAGGTTGGGACAGTAGACATTCACCCCTCCACTTT
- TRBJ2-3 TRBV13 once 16 CASSGGTPRQTDTQYF TGTGCCAGCAGCGGTGGGACTCCCAGGCAGACAGATACGCAGTATTTT
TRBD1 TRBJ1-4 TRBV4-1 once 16 CASSRHGTGNNEKLFF TGCGCCAGCAGCCGGCACGGGACAGGGAATAATGAAAAACTGTTTTTT
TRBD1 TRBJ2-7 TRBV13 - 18 CASSLRGPGQGVAYEQYF TGTGCCAGCAGCTTACGTGGCCCGGGACAGGGGGTCGCCTACGAGCAGTACTTC
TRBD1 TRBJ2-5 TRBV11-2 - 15 CASSRTGVRWETQYF TGTGCCAGCAGCCGCACAGGGGTAAGGTGGGAGACCCAGTACTTC
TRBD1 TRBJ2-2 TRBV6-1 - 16 CASSEQVTGVSGELFF TGTGCCAGCAGTGAGCAAGTGACAGGGGTCTCCGGGGAGCTGTTTTTT
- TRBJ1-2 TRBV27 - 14 CASSTDRSGYGYTF TGTGCCAGCAGTACCGACAGGTCTGGCTATGGCTACACCTTC
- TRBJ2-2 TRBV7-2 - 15 CASSLEWTLTGELFF TGTGCCAGCAGCTTAGAGTGGACTTTAACCGGGGAGCTGTTTTTT
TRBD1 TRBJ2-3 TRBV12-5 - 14 CASGRDSHTDTQYF TGTGCTAGTGGTCGGGACAGCCACACAGATACGCAGTATTTT
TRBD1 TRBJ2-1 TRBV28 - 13 CASTLTDRGGQFF TGTGCCAGCACACTAACCGACAGGGGCGGGCAGTTCTTC
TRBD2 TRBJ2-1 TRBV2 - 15 CASNDGGSSYNEQFF TGTGCCAGCAATGATGGCGGGAGCTCCTACAATGAGCAGTTCTTC
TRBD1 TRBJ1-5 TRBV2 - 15 CASSDHRGVNQPQHF TGTGCCAGCAGTGATCACAGGGGGGTCAATCAGCCCCAGCATTTT
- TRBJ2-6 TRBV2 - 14 CASSERPGANVLTF TGTGCCAGCAGTGAGCGGCCTGGGGCCAACGTCCTGACTTTC
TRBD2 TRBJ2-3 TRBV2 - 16 CASSRSSGANRNTQYF TGTGCCAGCAGTCGCTCTAGCGGTGCGAATCGGAATACGCAGTATTTT
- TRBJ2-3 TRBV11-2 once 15 CASREDLGGTDTQYF TGTGCCAGCAGGGAGGACTTAGGCGGCACAGATACGCAGTATTTT
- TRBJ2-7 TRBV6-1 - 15 CASSFSRQASYEQYF TGTGCCAGCAGCTTCTCACGACAGGCGTCCTACGAGCAGTACTTC
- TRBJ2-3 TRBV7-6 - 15 CASSVLSSSTDTQYF TGTGCCAGCAGCGTCCTCAGTTCTAGCACAGATACGCAGTATTTT
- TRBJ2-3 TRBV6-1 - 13 CASRGLHTDTQYF TGTGCCAGCAGGGGCCTCCACACAGATACGCAGTATTTT